The clone carrying this T cell receptor (beta chain) was counted a few times. In germline, CDR1 is LNHDA, CDR2 SQIVND (reference sequence). The CDR3 covers 17 residues. V lost 1 base, J lost 3 bases, and 4 bases stayed unmatched. This specimen belongs to a study of blood T cell repertoires in COVID-19. Study-wide background: Acute and convalescent COVID-19 samples came from the United States, Italy and Spain. T cells, B-cell-depleted T cells, or PBMCs supplied cDNA or gDNA.

In the authors' methods: Cell counts per sample came from amplifying reference gene primers. Profiled with immunoSEQ multiplex PCR; TCRdb holds only in-frame clones, not every one. V and J calls and clone size come straight from that table; D and trimming were deduced from the DNA. This sample has 200,000 to 300,000 clones, with about 90% found just once. Sequenced: peripheral blood. V usage is TRBV19 and J usage is TRBJ2-1, with 12 nucleotides matching TRBD2. The source of this sequence is a man older than 75 with acute or convalescent COVID-19. The CDR3 DNA follows: TGTGCCAGTAGTATAGGCCCGACTAGCGGGAGCTACAATGAGCAGTTCTTC. Translation: CASSIGPTSGSYNEQFF.